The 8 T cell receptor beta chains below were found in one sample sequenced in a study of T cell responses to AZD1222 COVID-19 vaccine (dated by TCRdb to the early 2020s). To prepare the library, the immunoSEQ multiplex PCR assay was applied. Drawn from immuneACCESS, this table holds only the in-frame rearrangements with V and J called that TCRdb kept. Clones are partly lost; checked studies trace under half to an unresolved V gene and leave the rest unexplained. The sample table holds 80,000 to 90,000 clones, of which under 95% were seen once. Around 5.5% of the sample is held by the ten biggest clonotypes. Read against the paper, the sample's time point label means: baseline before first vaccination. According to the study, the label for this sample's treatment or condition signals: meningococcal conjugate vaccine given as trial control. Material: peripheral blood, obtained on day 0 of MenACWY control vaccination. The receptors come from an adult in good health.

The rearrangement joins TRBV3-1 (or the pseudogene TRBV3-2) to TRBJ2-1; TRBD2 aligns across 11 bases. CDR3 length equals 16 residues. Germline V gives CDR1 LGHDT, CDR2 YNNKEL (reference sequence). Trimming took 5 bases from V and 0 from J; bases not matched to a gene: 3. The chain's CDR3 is CASSYLAGGSYNEQFF. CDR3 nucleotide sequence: TGTGCCAGCAGCTATCTAGCGGGGGGCTCCTACAATGAGCAGTTCTTC.

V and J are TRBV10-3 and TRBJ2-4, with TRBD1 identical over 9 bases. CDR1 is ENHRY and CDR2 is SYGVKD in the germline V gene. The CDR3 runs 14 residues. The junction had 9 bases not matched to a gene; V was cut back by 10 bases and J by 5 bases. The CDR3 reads CASSPRQGENIQYF. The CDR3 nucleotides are TGTGCCAGTTCCCCCCGACAGGGGGAAAACATTCAGTACTTC.

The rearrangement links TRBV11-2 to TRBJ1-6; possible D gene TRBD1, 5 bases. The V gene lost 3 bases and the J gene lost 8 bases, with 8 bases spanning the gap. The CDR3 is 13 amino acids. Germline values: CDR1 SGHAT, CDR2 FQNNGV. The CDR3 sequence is CASSFQGDSPLHF. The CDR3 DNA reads TGTGCCAGCAGCTTCCAGGGTGATTCACCCCTCCACTTT.

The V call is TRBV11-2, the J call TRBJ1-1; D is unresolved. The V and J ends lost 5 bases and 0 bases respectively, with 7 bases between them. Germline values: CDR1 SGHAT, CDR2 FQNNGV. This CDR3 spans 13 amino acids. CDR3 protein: CASSPTLNTEAFF. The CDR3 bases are TGTGCCAGCAGCCCAACACTGAACACTGAAGCTTTCTTT.

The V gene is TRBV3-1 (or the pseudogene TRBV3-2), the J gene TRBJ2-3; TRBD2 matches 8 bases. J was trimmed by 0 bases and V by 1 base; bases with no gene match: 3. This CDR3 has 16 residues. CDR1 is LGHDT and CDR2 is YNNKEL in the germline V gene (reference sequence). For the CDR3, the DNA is TGTGCCAGCAGCCAAGGGTCGGGGGGGAGCACAGATACGCAGTATTTT. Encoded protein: CASSQGSGGSTDTQYF.

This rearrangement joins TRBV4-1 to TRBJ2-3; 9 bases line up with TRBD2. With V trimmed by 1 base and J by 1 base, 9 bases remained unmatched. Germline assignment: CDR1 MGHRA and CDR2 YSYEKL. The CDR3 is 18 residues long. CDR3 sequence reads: CASSQGVAGAVGTDTQYF. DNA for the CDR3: TGCGCCAGCAGCCAAGGGGTAGCGGGAGCGGTCGGCACAGATACGCAGTATTTT.

This chain's CDR3 is CASSSYQGETEAFF. CDR3 bases: TGTGCCAGTAGTAGCTACCAGGGGGAGACTGAAGCTTTCTTT. V is TRBV19 and J is TRBJ1-1; 7 nucleotides agree with TRBD1. The CDR3 runs to 14 residues. Germline CDR1 and CDR2: LNHDA and SQIVND (reference sequence). Trimming at V came to 4 bases and at J to 5 bases, leaving 7 bases not matched to a gene. Using reference TRBV19 and TRBJ1-1 for the parts outside the CDR3, the full variable domain is DGGITQSPKYLFRKEGQNVTLSCEQNLNHDAMYWYRQDPGQGLRLIYYSQIVNDFQKGDIAEGYSVSREKKESFPLTVTSAQKNPTAFYLCASSSYQGETEAFFGQGTRLTVV.

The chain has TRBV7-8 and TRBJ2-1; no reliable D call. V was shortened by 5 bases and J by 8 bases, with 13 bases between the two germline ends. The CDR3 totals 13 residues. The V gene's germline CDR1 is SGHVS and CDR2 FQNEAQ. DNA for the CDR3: TGTGCCAGCAGCAATAGACGCAGCGATGAGCAGTTCTTC. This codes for CASSNRRSDEQFF.